This T cell receptor (beta chain) stems from a study of vaccination and CD4 T cells after COVID-19. Study details: Overlapping spike pools from SARS-CoV-2 and HCoV-NL63, HCoV-OC43 and HCoV-229E served as culture stimuli. Control wells got either CEFX epitopes, HIV-1 Nef peptides, or no peptide at all.

Comments on this clonotype: What it binds is not known.

This CDR3 is 15 amino acids long. V was cut by 5 bases and J by 1 base, with 14 bases left in between. CDR1 is MDHEN and CDR2 is SYDVKM in the germline V gene. CD4+ T cells that had been cultured provided DNA sequenced with the Oncomine TCR Beta short-read assay. Each CDR3 protein is one row after TCRdb ran MiXCR on the PCR reads. The sample shows approximately 8,800 distinct CDR3 sequences, around three fifths of them seen only once. The treatment was: approximately 11-day PBMC culture with coronavirus spike peptide pools or control peptides (ViraFEST assay). Via ViraFEST, peptide pools expanded antigen-specific T cells before TCR sequencing.

The chain employs TRBV28 and TRBJ1-1, with D perhaps matching TRBD1 (6 bases). This TCR derives from a human donor who had recovered from COVID-19. The sequenced sample consisted of CD4+ T cells from blood, cultured in vitro. The CDR3 DNA reads as TGTGCCAGCAGTCGAACAGGGCGACGGAACACTGAAGCTTTCTTT. Amino acid sequence: CASSRTGRRNTEAFF.